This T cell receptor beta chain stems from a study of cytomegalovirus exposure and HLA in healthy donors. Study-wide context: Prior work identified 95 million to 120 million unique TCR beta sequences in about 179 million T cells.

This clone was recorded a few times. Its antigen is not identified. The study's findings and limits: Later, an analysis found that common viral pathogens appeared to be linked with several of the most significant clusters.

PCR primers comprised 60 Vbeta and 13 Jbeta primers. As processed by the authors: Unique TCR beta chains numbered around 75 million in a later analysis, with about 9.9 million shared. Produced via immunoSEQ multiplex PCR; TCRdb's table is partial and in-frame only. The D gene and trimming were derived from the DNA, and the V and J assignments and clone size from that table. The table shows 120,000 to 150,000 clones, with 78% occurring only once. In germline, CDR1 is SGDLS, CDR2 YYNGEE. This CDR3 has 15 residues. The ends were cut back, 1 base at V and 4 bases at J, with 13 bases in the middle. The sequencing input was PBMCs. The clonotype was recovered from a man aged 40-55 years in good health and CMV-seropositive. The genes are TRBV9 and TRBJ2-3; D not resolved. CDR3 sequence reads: CASSVFGGFSDTQYF. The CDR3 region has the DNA TGTGCCAGCAGCGTATTTGGCGGTTTTTCAGATACGCAGTATTTT.